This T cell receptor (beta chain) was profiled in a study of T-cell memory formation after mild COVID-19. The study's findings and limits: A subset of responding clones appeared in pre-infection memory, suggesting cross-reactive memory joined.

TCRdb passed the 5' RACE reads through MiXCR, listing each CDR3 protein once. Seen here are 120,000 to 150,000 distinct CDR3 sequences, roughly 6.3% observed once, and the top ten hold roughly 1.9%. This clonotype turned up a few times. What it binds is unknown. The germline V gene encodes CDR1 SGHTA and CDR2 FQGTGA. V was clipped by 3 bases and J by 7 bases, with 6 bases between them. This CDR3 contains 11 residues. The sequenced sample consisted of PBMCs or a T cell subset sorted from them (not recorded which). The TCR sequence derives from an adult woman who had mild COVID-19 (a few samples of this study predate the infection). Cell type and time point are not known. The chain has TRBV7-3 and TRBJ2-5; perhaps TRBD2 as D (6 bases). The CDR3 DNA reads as TGTGCCAGCAGCTTGGGGGGGACCCAGTACTTC. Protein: CASSLGGTQYF. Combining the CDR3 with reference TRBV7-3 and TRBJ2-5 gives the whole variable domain GAGVSQTPSNKVTEKGKYVELRCDPISGHTALYWYRQSLGQGPEFLIYFQGTGAADDSGLPNDRFFAVRPEGSVSTLKIQRTERGDSAVYLCASSLGGTQYFGPGTRLLVL.